Below, 5 T cell receptor beta chains from the same sample are listed, as sequenced in a study of T cell responses to AZD1222 COVID-19 vaccine. Method: immunoSEQ multiplex PCR; TCRdb's copy keeps in-frame clones and lacks some. The sample consists of 140,000 to 150,000 clones, around 89% of them appearing once. Sample: peripheral blood, taken on day 0 of AZD1222 vaccination. The source of these receptors is an adult in good health.

The CDR3 here is CASSLSGPAGPNEQYF. CDR3 sequence (DNA): TGTGCCAGCAGCTTAAGCGGCCCCGCAGGGCCCAACGAGCAGTACTTC. The rearrangement uses TRBV7-3 and TRBJ2-7; D might be TRBD1 (5 bases). Trimming left V 1 base short and J 5 bases short, with 18 bases between. CDR1 SGHTA and CDR2 FQGTGA come from the germline V gene. The CDR3 is 16 amino acids.

The chain joins TRBV29-1 to TRBJ2-4; perhaps TRBD1 as D (5 bases). This CDR3 contains 12 residues. Germline V gene data show CDR1 as SQVTM and CDR2 as ANQGSEA. V was cut by 5 bases and J by 6 bases, with 11 bases left in between. The CDR3 loop reads CSVQSGINIQYF. Written as DNA, the CDR3 is TGCAGCGTTCAGTCAGGGATAAACATTCAGTACTTC.

The genes are TRBV7-9 and TRBJ2-3, with 12 bases aligning to TRBD2. The CDR3 is 15 residues long. The ends lost 2 bases at V and 5 bases at J; junction bases unmatched: 2. Germline loops: CDR1 SEHNR, CDR2 FQNEAQ (reference sequence). The CDR3 sequence: CASSLRLAGEDTQYF. CDR3 DNA: TGTGCCAGCAGCTTAAGACTAGCGGGAGAAGATACGCAGTATTTT.

The chain employs TRBV15 and TRBJ2-7; weak D call: TRBD1 (6 bases). The CDR3 is made up of 15 amino acids. V shed 1 base and J shed 0 bases, with 10 bases lying between them. Germline V gene data show CDR1 as LNHNV and CDR2 as YYDKDF (reference sequence). The CDR3 loop reads CATSRVTGFSYEQYF. Written as DNA, the CDR3 is TGTGCCACCAGCAGAGTGACAGGTTTCTCCTACGAGCAGTACTTC.

This chain links TRBV1 with TRBJ1-5. TRBV1 is termed a pseudogene. The CDR3 has 19 residues. The CDR3 region is CTSSQDCGDDYISNQPQHF. The CDR3 bases are TGCACCAGCAGCCAAGATTGCGGTGATGATTATATTAGCAATCAGCCCCAGCATTTT.